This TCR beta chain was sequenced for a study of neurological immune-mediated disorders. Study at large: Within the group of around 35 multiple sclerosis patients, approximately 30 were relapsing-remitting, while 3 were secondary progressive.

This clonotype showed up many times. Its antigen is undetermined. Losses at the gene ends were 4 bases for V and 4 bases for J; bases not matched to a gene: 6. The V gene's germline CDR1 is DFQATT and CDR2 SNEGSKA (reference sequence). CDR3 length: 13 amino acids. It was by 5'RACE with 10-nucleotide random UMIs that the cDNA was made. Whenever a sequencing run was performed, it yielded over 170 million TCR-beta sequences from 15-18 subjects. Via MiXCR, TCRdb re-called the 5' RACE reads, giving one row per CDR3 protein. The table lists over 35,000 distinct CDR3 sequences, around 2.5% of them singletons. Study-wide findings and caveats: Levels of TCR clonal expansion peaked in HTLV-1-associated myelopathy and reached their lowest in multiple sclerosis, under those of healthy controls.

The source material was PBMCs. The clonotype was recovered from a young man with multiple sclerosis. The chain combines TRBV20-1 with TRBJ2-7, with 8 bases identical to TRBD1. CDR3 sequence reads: CSAIGTGIYEQYF. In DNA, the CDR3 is TGCAGTGCTATAGGGACAGGAATTTACGAGCAGTACTTC.